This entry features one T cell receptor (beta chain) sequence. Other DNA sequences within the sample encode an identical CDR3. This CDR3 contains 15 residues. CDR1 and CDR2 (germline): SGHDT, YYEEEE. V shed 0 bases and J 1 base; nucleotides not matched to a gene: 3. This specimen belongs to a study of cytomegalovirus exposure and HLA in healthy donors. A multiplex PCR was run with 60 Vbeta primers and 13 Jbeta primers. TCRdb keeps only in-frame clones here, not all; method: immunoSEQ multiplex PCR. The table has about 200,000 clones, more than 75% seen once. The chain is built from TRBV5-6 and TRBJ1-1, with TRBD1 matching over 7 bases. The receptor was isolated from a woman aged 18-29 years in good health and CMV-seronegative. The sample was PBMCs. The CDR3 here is CASSLAGTANTEAFF. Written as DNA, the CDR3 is TGTGCCAGCAGCTTGGCCGGGACAGCGAACACTGAAGCTTTCTTT.